The next 22 T cell receptor beta chains were all read from a single sample in a study of blood T cell repertoires in COVID-19. TCRdb keeps only in-frame clones here, not all; method: immunoSEQ multiplex PCR. Among about 400,000 clones listed, around nine tenths were seen once. The sample comprised PBMCs or T cells enriched from blood (not recorded which). The receptor source for this set is a woman in her forties or fifties who had recovered from COVID-19.

The gene calls are TRBV27 and TRBJ2-1, with D possibly matching TRBD2 (6 bases). Germline loops: CDR1 MNHEY, CDR2 SMNVEV (reference sequence). The CDR3 consists of 17 residues. Trimming shortened V by 3 bases and J by 8 bases, and 23 bases separated the two germline ends. CDR3 coding DNA: TGTGCCAGCAGTTTGTACACCGGGACCCTGCGCGGGGATGAGCAGTTCTTC. This codes for CASSLYTGTLRGDEQFF.

In the case of this clone: Other DNA sequences in the same sample also yield this CDR3. The chain carries TRBV27 and TRBJ1-1, with D unresolved. The CDR3 spans 15 residues. CDR1 is MNHEY, CDR2 SMNVEV, per germline (reference sequence). V was trimmed by 5 bases and J by 0 bases, leaving 13 bases between them. CDR3 sequence reads: CASSLSGGMNTEAFF. CDR3 nucleotide sequence: TGTGCCAGCAGTCTCTCTGGCGGGATGAACACTGAAGCTTTCTTT.

J is TRBJ1-3 and V is TRBV9; unclear D gene. V lost 2 bases and J lost 1, with 19 bases in between. The CDR3 is 18 amino acids. Per germline, CDR1 SGDLS and CDR2 YYNGEE. The CDR3 sequence: CASSVSGRVPLSGNTIYF. CDR3 nucleotides: TGTGCCAGCAGCGTCTCGGGTCGAGTACCGCTATCTGGAAACACCATATATTTT. The full variable domain, completed using reference TRBV9 and TRBJ1-3, is DSGVTQTPKHLITATGQRVTLRCSPRSGDLSVYWYQQSLDQGLQFLIQYYNGEERAKGNILERFSAQQFPDLHSELNLSSLELGDSALYFCASSVSGRVPLSGNTIYFGEGSWLTVV.

This sequence joins TRBV5-6 and TRBJ2-2; 10 positions match TRBD1. The CDR3 totals 16 residues. The ends lost 3 bases at V and 4 bases at J; junction bases unmatched: 6. Germline CDR1 and CDR2: SGHDT and YYEEEE. The DNA for the CDR3 is TGTGCCAGCAGCTGGCCGGGACAGGGGATCACCGGGGAGCTGTTTTTT. It is translated as CASSWPGQGITGELFF. Supplemented by reference TRBV5-6 and TRBJ2-2, the full variable domain reads DAGVTQSPTHLIKTRGQQVTLRCSPKSGHDTVSWYQQALGQGPQFIFQYYEEEERQRGNFPDRFSGHQFPNYSSELNVNALLLGDSALYLCASSWPGQGITGELFFGEGSRLTVL.

The V and J genes are TRBV4-1 and TRBJ2-1; TRBD1 aligns across 9 bases. The CDR3 is made up of 16 amino acids. CDR1 and CDR2 from the germline V gene are MGHRA and YSYEKL. V lost 0 bases to trimming and J lost 9 bases; unmatched junction nucleotides: 9. The CDR3 DNA reads as TGCGCCAGCAGCCAAGAATGGAACAGGGGGCGTGGTGAGCAGTTCTTC. Protein: CASSQEWNRGRGEQFF.

The chain employs TRBV28 and TRBJ1-1; no clear D. The CDR3 spans 13 residues. Germline assignment: CDR1 MDHEN and CDR2 SYDVKM. Trimming removed 5 bases at V and 5 bases at J, with 12 bases between. In DNA, the CDR3 is TGTGCCAGCAGTCCGGCCAGGTTTACTGAAGCTTTCTTT. Translating it yields CASSPARFTEAFF. The whole variable domain, filled in from reference TRBV28 and TRBJ1-1, reads DVKVTQSSRYLVKRTGEKVFLECVQDMDHENMFWYRQDPGLGLRLIYFSYDVKMKEKGDIPEGYSVSREKKERFSLILESASTNQTSMYLCASSPARFTEAFFGQGTRLTVV.

This chain links TRBV6-1 with TRBJ1-5, with a weak D call TRBD1 (5 bases). From germline, CDR1 is MNHNS and CDR2 SASEGT. V was trimmed by 3 bases and J by 6 bases, leaving 12 bases between them. The CDR3 length is 14 residues. CDR3 loop: CASSDPGVIQPQHF. The CDR3 DNA sequence: TGTGCCAGCAGTGACCCGGGGGTAATTCAGCCCCAGCATTTT.

The chain uses TRBV15 and TRBJ2-1; 16 bases line up with TRBD2. Germline V gene sequence: CDR1 LNHNV, CDR2 YYDKDF (reference sequence). The CDR3 spans 20 residues. V trimming: 2 bases; J trimming: 4 bases; junction bases outside the gene matches: 11. The CDR3 DNA sequence: TGTGCCACCAGCAGATACGTTGGGACTAGCGGGGGGGCTTTATACAATGAGCAGTTCTTC. This encodes CATSRYVGTSGGALYNEQFF.

The chain is built from TRBV2 and TRBJ1-3; D gene ambiguous. Germline CDR1 and CDR2: SNHLY and FYNNEI. V lost 2 bases and J lost 1, with 12 bases in between. There are 16 residues in the CDR3. The CDR3 loop reads CASSEIGGYSGNTIYF. The DNA for the CDR3 is TGTGCCAGCAGTGAAATAGGCGGGTATTCTGGAAACACCATATATTTT.

The genes are TRBV2 and TRBJ2-1; D perhaps matches TRBD1 (6 bases). The V gene lost 6 bases and the J gene lost 2 bases, with 14 bases spanning the gap. Germline CDR1 reads SNHLY; CDR2 reads FYNNEI. This CDR3 spans 15 amino acids. CDR3 nucleotide sequence: TGTGCCAGCAGAAAACAGGGTAGGGCCTACAATGAGCAGTTCTTC. Its protein product is CASRKQGRAYNEQFF.

V gene TRBV19 combines with J gene TRBJ2-6; possibly TRBD1 for D (7 bases). Germline CDR1 reads LNHDA; CDR2 reads SQIVND (reference sequence). V was shortened by 6 bases and J by 2 bases, with 11 bases between the two germline ends. This CDR3 has 15 amino acids. CDR3 in DNA: TGTGCCAGTAGGTCCAGGGGGGCTGGGGCCAACGTCCTGACTTTC. This gives the protein CASRSRGAGANVLTF. Full variable domain (missing parts from reference TRBV19 and TRBJ2-6): DGGITQSPKYLFRKEGQNVTLSCEQNLNHDAMYWYRQDPGQGLRLIYYSQIVNDFQKGDIAEGYSVSREKKESFPLTVTSAQKNPTAFYLCASRSRGAGANVLTFGAGSRLTVL.

The V and J genes are TRBV19 and TRBJ1-2, with 7 bases matching TRBD1. V gave up 2 bases and J gave up 8 bases; unmatched junction bases: 8. CDR1 LNHDA and CDR2 SQIVND come from the germline V gene (reference sequence). The CDR3 length is 14 residues. The CDR3 DNA sequence: TGTGCCAGTAGTATAAAGGGGGCAGGGTTCGGCTACACCTTC. It is translated as CASSIKGAGFGYTF.

This clone has more than one count but fewer than ten. The CDR3 DNA follows: TGTGCCAGCAGTAAACAGGGGTATAGCAATCAGCCCCAGCATTTT. Its translation: CASSKQGYSNQPQHF. The chain joins TRBV6-5 to TRBJ1-5, with TRBD1 identical over 7 bases. Germline-derived CDR1 and CDR2 are MNHEY and SVGAGI. The CDR3 is made up of 15 amino acids. J was trimmed by 0 bases and V by 5 bases; bases with no gene match: 4.

The chain joins TRBV6-2 or TRBV6-3 to TRBJ1-1; TRBD1 matches 8 bases. The germline V gene has CDR1 MNHEY and CDR2 SVGEGT. Germline trimming cut 3 bases from V and 8 bases from J; bases unmatched to any gene: 5. The CDR3 runs to 13 residues. The CDR3 nucleotides read TGTGCCAGCAGTTATGGGAACAGGGGGGAAGCTTTCTTT. Its protein is CASSYGNRGEAFF.

Written as DNA, the CDR3 is TGTGCCAGCAGCTTAGCGCGCTACAATGAGCAGTTCTTC. It specifies CASSLARYNEQFF. The chain combines TRBV7-2 with TRBJ2-1; D gene uncertain. Germline CDR1 is SGHTA and CDR2 is FQGNSA. V shed 0 bases and J shed 3 bases, with 3 bases lying between them. This CDR3 region has 13 residues. Supplemented by reference TRBV7-2 and TRBJ2-1, the full variable domain reads GAGVSQSPSNKVTEKGKDVELRCDPISGHTALYWYRQSLGQGLEFLIYFQGNSAPDKSGLPSDRFSAERTGGSVSTLTIQRTQQEDSAVYLCASSLARYNEQFFGPGTRLTVL.

The chain combines TRBV5-1 with TRBJ1-1; no definite D call. Trimming took 1 base from V and 3 from J, leaving 19 bases between them. The CDR3 sequence is 17 residues long. Per germline, CDR1 SGHRS and CDR2 YFSETQ. This CDR3 reads CASSLLGEGSLDTEAFF. In DNA, the CDR3 is TGCGCCAGCAGCTTGTTGGGAGAGGGTTCGTTGGACACTGAAGCTTTCTTT.

The J gene is TRBJ1-3, the V gene TRBV4-3; perhaps TRBD1 as D (5 bases). Trimming cost V 0 bases and J 0 bases, with 12 bases left between them. The CDR3 has 17 residues. Germline V gene sequence: CDR1 LGHNA, CDR2 YSLEER. Here the CDR3 DNA reads TGCGCCAGCAGCCAAGATAGCGGGGGACCCTCTGGAAACACCATATATTTT. It translates to CASSQDSGGPSGNTIYF.

This clone was recorded only once. V gene TRBV4-1 combines with J gene TRBJ1-4; 10 bases agree with TRBD1. The ends lost 1 base at V and 6 bases at J; junction bases unmatched: 2. The germline V gene encodes CDR1 MGHRA and CDR2 YSYEKL. The CDR3 is 15 amino acids. The CDR3: CASSQVTGGYEKLFF. As DNA, the CDR3 is TGCGCCAGCAGCCAAGTGACAGGGGGCTATGAAAAACTGTTTTTT.

The rearrangement links TRBV7-9 to TRBJ1-3; tentative D call: TRBD1 (6 bases). The CDR3 loop spans 16 amino acids. Trimming cost V 2 bases and J 0 bases, with 11 bases left between them. Germline values: CDR1 SEHNR, CDR2 FQNEAQ (reference sequence). Here the CDR3 DNA reads TGTGCCAGCAGCTTAAACCGGGACACCTCTGGAAACACCATATATTTT. Its protein is CASSLNRDTSGNTIYF.

The chain couples TRBV5-6 to TRBJ1-2; 8 nucleotides line up with TRBD1. CDR1 is SGHDT, CDR2 YYEEEE, per germline. The length of the CDR3 is 15 residues. V shed 3 bases, J shed 8 bases, and the junction held 12 bases outside the gene matches. The CDR3 nucleotides are TGTGCCAGCAGCTACAAGAGCAGAAGGACAGGGGGCTACACCTTC. It yields the protein CASSYKSRRTGGYTF.

This rearrangement joins TRBV25-1 to TRBJ1-1; 7 bases are a match to TRBD1. The J segment lost 6 bases and the V segment lost 4 bases, leaving 5 bases of the junction unmatched. The CDR3 has 13 residues. Germline values: CDR1 MGHDK, CDR2 SYGVNS. The CDR3 DNA reads as TGTGCCAGCAGTGTGACAGGGTTCGCTGAAGCTTTCTTT. As protein: CASSVTGFAEAFF.

V and J are TRBV30 and TRBJ1-5; D may be TRBD1 (6 bases). There are 17 residues in the CDR3. CDR1 and CDR2 (germline): GTSNPN, SVGIG (reference sequence). The ends were cut back, 5 bases at V and 1 base at J, with 21 bases in the middle. The CDR3 spells CAWSRGGPPGSNQPQHF. CDR3 DNA: TGTGCCTGGTCGAGGGGGGGGCCCCCAGGGAGCAATCAGCCCCAGCATTTT.